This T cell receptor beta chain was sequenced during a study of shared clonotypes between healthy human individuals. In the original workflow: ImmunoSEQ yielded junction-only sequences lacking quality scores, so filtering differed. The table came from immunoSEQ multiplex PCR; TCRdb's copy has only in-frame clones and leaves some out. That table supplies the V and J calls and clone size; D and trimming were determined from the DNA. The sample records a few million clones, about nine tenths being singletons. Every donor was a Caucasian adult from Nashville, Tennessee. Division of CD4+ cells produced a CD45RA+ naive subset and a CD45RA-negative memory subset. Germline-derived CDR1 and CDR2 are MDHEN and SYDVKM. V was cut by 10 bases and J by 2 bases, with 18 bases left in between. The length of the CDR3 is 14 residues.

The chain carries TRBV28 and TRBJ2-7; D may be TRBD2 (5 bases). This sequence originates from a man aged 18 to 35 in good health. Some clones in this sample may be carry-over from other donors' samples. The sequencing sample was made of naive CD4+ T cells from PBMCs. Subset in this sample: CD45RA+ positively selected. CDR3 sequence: CATDLGGLPYEQYF. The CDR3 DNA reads TGTGCCACCGACCTGGGCGGACTCCCCTACGAGCAGTACTTC.